This entry lists 11 T cell receptor beta chains sequenced from one sample in a study of response to subunit inactivated influenza vaccine (dated 2018 in TCRdb). Library method: RT-PCR. Reads for this sample came from an Illumina HiSeq 2500. TCRdb passed the public sequencing reads through fastp at Q25 and MiXCR, retaining productive beta sequences. Rows with a matching CDR3 protein are joined into one entry that keeps the most common DNA and genes. Across this sample there are fewer than 750,000 distinct CDR3 sequences, with about 15% seen only once. Of the sample, over 8.5% is held by the ten largest clones. Source: PBMCs from blood, taken 11 to 12 days after vaccination. The receptor set was obtained from a man aged 45 to 65 who received an inactivated influenza vaccine. Donor details come from another sample of the same person, matched by shared clones.

The chain recombines TRBV7-2 with TRBJ2-5; the D is unclear. V shed 3 bases and J shed 1 base, with 9 bases lying between them. Germline loops: CDR1 SGHTA, CDR2 FQGNSA. This CDR3 has 14 residues. CDR3 residues: CASSFTVFQETQYF. The CDR3 region has the DNA TGTGCCAGCAGCTTTACAGTATTCCAAGAGACCCAGTACTTC.

The chain recombines TRBV7-2 with TRBJ1-2; D perhaps matches TRBD1 (5 bases). There are 17 residues in the CDR3. Germline CDR1 SGHTA, CDR2 FQGNSA. Trimming cost V 0 bases and J 6 bases, with 20 bases left between them. The CDR3 spells CASSLAGQILQGDGYTF. In nucleotides, the CDR3 is TGTGCCAGCAGCTTAGCCGGGCAGATCTTACAAGGGGATGGCTACACCTTC.

The J gene is TRBJ2-2, the V gene TRBV29-1, with 8 bases fitting TRBD2. Germline CDR1 and CDR2: SQVTM and ANQGSEA. V gave up 3 bases and J gave up 7 bases; unmatched junction bases: 4. This CDR3 has 13 amino acids. This chain's CDR3 is CSVERLAGGELFF. The CDR3 coding sequence is TGCAGCGTTGAGCGCCTAGCGGGCGGGGAGCTGTTTTTT.

The chain couples TRBV5-1 to TRBJ2-5, with D possibly matching TRBD2 (6 bases). There are 17 residues in the CDR3. Per the germline V gene, CDR1 is SGHRS and CDR2 is YFSETQ. Trimming removed 4 bases at V and 3 bases at J, with 22 bases between. The CDR3 DNA is TGCGCCAGCAGCAAGTATGCCGTTGGAGGAGGGGAAGAGACCCAGTACTTC. This gives the protein CASSKYAVGGGEETQYF.

This clonotype was seen more than once but under ten times. The chain couples TRBV18 to TRBJ2-2; the D call may be TRBD1 or TRBD2 (5 bases each). CDR1 KGHSH and CDR2 LQKENI come from the germline V gene. The CDR3 length is 15 residues. Trimming pared 0 bases from V and 7 bases from J, leaving 12 bases between. The CDR3 nucleotides read TGTGCCAGCTCACCACCGAGGGGCGCGGACGGGGAGCTGTTTTTT. Residues: CASSPPRGADGELFF. Full variable domain (remainder filled in from reference TRBV18 and TRBJ2-2): NAGVMQNPRHLVRRRGQEARLRCSPMKGHSHVYWYRQLPEEGLKFMVYLQKENIIDESGMPKERFSAEFPKEGPSILRIQQVVRGDSAAYFCASSPPRGADGELFFGEGSRLTVL.

This clonotype was recorded a few times. The V and J genes are TRBV29-1 and TRBJ2-5; 12 nucleotides line up with TRBD2. With 8 bases clipped from V and 2 bases from J, the junction kept 6 bases outside the gene matches. Germline CDR1 SQVTM, CDR2 ANQGSEA. The CDR3 totals 14 residues. The CDR3 loop is CSSRTSGKQETQYF. CDR3 nucleotide sequence: TGCAGCTCCCGGACTAGCGGGAAACAAGAGACCCAGTACTTC.

This clonotype was seen ten or more times. The gene calls are TRBV6-2 or TRBV6-3 and TRBJ1-5; tentatively, D is TRBD1 (5 bases). The CDR3 sequence is 20 residues long. The germline V and J ends were trimmed by 3 bases and 6 bases, with 30 bases remaining between them. The germline V gene encodes CDR1 MNHEY and CDR2 SVGEGT. The CDR3, as DNA: TGTGCCAGCAGTTATCGTTATGAATTTTGGGTCTCCGGGACTAGTCAGCCCCAGCATTTT. It specifies CASSYRYEFWVSGTSQPQHF.

The V gene is TRBV11-2, the J gene TRBJ1-2; D perhaps matches TRBD1 (5 bases). Germline lookup yields CDR1 SGHAT and CDR2 FQNNGV. The CDR3 is made up of 16 amino acids. With 5 bases removed from V and 0 bases from J, the gap between germline ends came to 16 bases. CDR3 residues: CASSRPGPRANYGYTF. The DNA of the CDR3 is TGTGCCAGCAGCCGACCGGGACCGCGAGCTAACTATGGCTACACCTTC.

This clonotype came up many times. This sequence joins TRBV2 and TRBJ2-1; TRBD2 aligns across 8 bases. CDR1 is SNHLY and CDR2 is FYNNEI in the germline V gene. This CDR3 region has 14 residues. The trim removed 7 bases at V and 6 bases at J, leaving 8 bases unmatched. CDR3 sequence reads: CASIVDRGGNEQFF. The CDR3 DNA follows: TGTGCCAGCATTGTGGACCGGGGGGGCAATGAGCAGTTCTTC.

This clonotype was counted a few times. This rearrangement joins TRBV20-1 to TRBJ1-3, with TRBD1 identical over 7 bases. Trimming took 2 bases from V and 4 from J; bases not matched to a gene: 5. The germline gives CDR1 DFQATT, CDR2 SNEGSKA (reference sequence). The CDR3 totals 14 residues. CDR3 DNA sequence: TGCAGTGCTAGAAGAGGGGGCGAAGGAAACACCATATATTTT. The encoded protein is CSARRGGEGNTIYF.

This clonotype was detected a few times. The V call is TRBV7-2, the J call TRBJ2-7; D not certain. Trimming stripped 1 base from V and 0 bases from J, with 10 bases between. The CDR3 totals 15 residues. In germline, CDR1 is SGHTA, CDR2 FQGNSA. This CDR3 reads CASSLGATNSYEQYF. DNA of the CDR3: TGTGCCAGCAGCTTAGGAGCGACCAACTCCTACGAGCAGTACTTC.